These 15 T cell receptor beta chains were all obtained from the same sample, sequenced in a study of molecular identifiers for immune sequencing clone quantification (dated 2018 in TCRdb). Library preparation was by PCR. This sample was sequenced with an Illumina HiSeq 4000. TCRdb reanalyzed the raw reads on its own, using fastp at Q25 for trimming and MiXCR for clone calling, and kept in-frame beta chains. Duplicate CDR3 protein sequences are folded into a single record with the most common DNA and genes. The sample includes more than 70,000 distinct CDR3 sequences, with approximately 22% observed a single time. 0.85% to 1.2% of the sample is taken by the ten largest. Sequenced sample: naive CD8+ T cells from blood, with Jurkat cell RNA spiked in. This specimen's cell subset or site label, interpreted: FACS-sorted CD8+CD4-CCR7+CD45RA+ naive T cells. These receptor sequences come from a human donor in good health. Some libraries in this study had Jurkat cell RNA spiked in.

This clonotype appeared many times. The gene calls are TRBV4-3 and TRBJ1-1; D unresolved. This CDR3 contains 15 residues. With 0 bases removed from V and 0 bases from J, the gap between germline ends came to 8 bases. CDR1 and CDR2 from the germline V gene are LGHNA and YSLEER. CDR3 sequence (DNA): TGCGCCAGCAGCCAAGAATCTTATCTGAACACTGAAGCTTTCTTT. Translating gives CASSQESYLNTEAFF.

With respect to this clonotype: A clone one base away is much larger, so this may be a read error. This chain connects TRBV4-1 to TRBJ2-1; 8 bases line up with TRBD2. The CDR3 consists of 14 residues. Germline CDR1 reads MGHRA; CDR2 reads YSYEKL. The CDR3 DNA reads as TGCGCCAGCAGCCCAGGAGCGGGAGCGGGTGAGCAGTCCTTC. The encoded protein is CASSPGAGAGEQSF.

Details on this clonotype: A much larger clone differs from this one at a single base, so this may be a read error. The CDR3 ends on some other residue instead of the conserved phenylalanine or tryptophan, so this is likely a read error. The chain employs TRBV30 and TRBJ2-7; D remains ambiguous. The germline V and J ends were trimmed by 1 base and 4 bases, with 8 bases remaining between them. The length of the CDR3 is 12 residues. CDR1 is GTSNPN, CDR2 SVGIG, per germline (reference sequence). The CDR3 reads CAWSAIAYEQYL. DNA of the CDR3: TGTGCCTGGAGTGCCATAGCATACGAGCAGTACCTC.

This clonotype was picked up many times. The chain is built from TRBV29-1 and TRBJ1-1; TRBD1 is a possible D gene (5 bases). This CDR3 contains 15 residues. Trimming left V 7 bases short and J 0 bases short, with 18 bases between. Germline loops: CDR1 SQVTM, CDR2 ANQGSEA. The CDR3 nucleotides read TGCAGCGCAGGTTATGGGGCAAGGATGAACACTGAAGCTTTCTTT. This encodes CSAGYGARMNTEAFF.

This clonotype occurred many times. This chain connects TRBV29-1 to TRBJ2-7; 7 bases align to TRBD2. CDR3 length: 15 residues. Germline values: CDR1 SQVTM, CDR2 ANQGSEA. Trimming removed 4 bases from V and 0 bases from J; junction bases left unmatched: 9. The CDR3 sequence: CSVVSAGKSSYEQYF. DNA for the CDR3: TGCAGCGTTGTTTCAGCGGGAAAGAGCTCCTACGAGCAGTACTTC.

This clonotype was seen repeatedly, ten times or more. The chain joins TRBV6-2 or TRBV6-3 to TRBJ2-2; a possible D gene is TRBD1 (6 bases). This CDR3 spans 17 amino acids. Germline CDR1 and CDR2: MNHEY and SVGEGT. Trimming removed 7 bases from V and 0 bases from J, with 18 bases in between. CDR3 in DNA: TGTGCCAGCAACGACCTAAAACAGGGCCCGAACACCGGGGAGCTGTTTTTT. Translating it yields CASNDLKQGPNTGELFF.

The V call is TRBV20-1, the J call TRBJ2-7; TRBD2 matches at 9 bases. J was trimmed by 2 bases and V by 3 bases; bases with no gene match: 11. The germline CDR1 and CDR2 sequences are DFQATT and SNEGSKA (reference sequence). The CDR3 runs 16 residues. The CDR3 loop is CSASLPSGTGTYEQYF. For the CDR3, the DNA is TGCAGTGCTAGTTTACCTAGCGGGACTGGAACCTACGAGCAGTACTTC.

The rearrangement uses TRBV4-3 and TRBJ1-5; 7 nucleotides agree with TRBD1. With V trimmed by 2 bases and J by 4 bases, 2 bases remained unmatched. The length of the CDR3 is 14 residues. Germline V gene lookup returns CDR1 LGHNA and CDR2 YSLEER. As DNA, the CDR3 is TGCGCCAGCAGCCAAATACAGGGGAATCAGCCCCAGCATTTT. Residues: CASSQIQGNQPQHF.

Regarding this clonotype: Since a much larger clone is just one base distant, this may be a read error. The chain combines TRBV29-1 with TRBJ2-7; tentatively, D is TRBD2 (6 bases). In germline, CDR1 is SQVTM, CDR2 ANQGSEA. The CDR3 covers 15 residues. V was trimmed by 1 base and J by 0 bases, leaving 13 bases between them. The CDR3 nucleotides are TGCAGCGTTGAAGCTGCGGGGCTAAGCTCCTACGAGCAGTACTTC. Protein product: CSVEAAGLSSYEQYF.

This clonotype was observed many times. V gene TRBV12-3 or TRBV12-4 combines with J gene TRBJ2-5; D might be TRBD1 or TRBD2, each matching 5 bases. This CDR3 is 16 amino acids long. V was clipped by 4 bases and J by 4 bases, with 19 bases between them. The CDR3 protein is CASSSAEGRDRETQYF. CDR3 coding DNA: TGTGCCAGCAGTTCCGCTGAGGGGCGTGATCGAGAGACCCAGTACTTC.

A word on this clonotype: A much larger clone differs by one base, so this may be a read error. The chain is built from TRBV29-1 and TRBJ2-7; D remains unclear. CDR1 and CDR2 (germline): SQVTM, ANQGSEA. The CDR3 sequence is 11 residues long. CDR3 sequence reads: CSVEGAYEQHF. CDR3 DNA sequence: TGCAGCGTTGAAGGTGCCTACGAGCAGCACTTC.

Turning to this clonotype: This sequence may be a read error, since a much larger clone differs from it by one base. The rearrangement uses TRBV28 and TRBJ1-1; no definite D call. Germline assignment: CDR1 MDHEN and CDR2 SYDVKM. The CDR3 has 13 amino acids. With 5 bases removed from V and 1 base from J, the gap between germline ends came to 8 bases. The CDR3 coding sequence is TGTGCCAGCAGTGCCACAGAGAACACTGAAGCTTTCTTT. Translated: CASSATENTEAFF.

This chain joins TRBV11-2 and TRBJ2-1; D is unresolved. CDR1 is SGHAT, CDR2 FQNNGV, per germline. This CDR3 is built from 14 residues. V lost 8 bases, J lost 1 base, and 12 bases lay in between. The CDR3 DNA reads TGTGCCAGCTACGGAACGGAGTCCTACAATGAGCAGTTCTTC. Encoded protein: CASYGTESYNEQFF.

The table lists this clonotype with many counts. V gene TRBV5-1 combines with J gene TRBJ1-1, with 8 nucleotides matching TRBD1. The V gene's germline CDR1 is SGHRS and CDR2 YFSETQ. This CDR3 has 13 amino acids. With 4 bases clipped from V and 7 bases from J, the junction kept 6 bases outside the gene matches. The CDR3 nucleotides read TGCGCCAGCAGCACCGGGACAGGCGTTGAAGCTTTCTTT. Translated, it gives CASSTGTGVEAFF. The entire variable domain, with the rest obtained from reference TRBV5-1 and TRBJ1-1, is as follows: KAGVTQTPRYLIKTRGQQVTLSCSPISGHRSVSWYQQTPGQGLQFLFEYFSETQRNKGNFPGRFSGRQFSNSRSEMNVSTLELGDSALYLCASSTGTGVEAFFGQGTRLTVV.

The chain links TRBV6-5 to TRBJ2-7; TRBD2 matches 10 bases. Trimming at V came to 2 bases and at J to 2 bases, leaving 3 bases not matched to a gene. Germline values: CDR1 MNHEY, CDR2 SVGAGI. This CDR3 is built from 15 residues. The DNA for the CDR3 is TGTGCCAGCAGTTACGGGACTAGCGAAGCCTACGAGCAGTACTTC. It specifies CASSYGTSEAYEQYF.